These 5 T cell receptor beta chains originate from one sample sequenced in a study of blood T cells in healthy people across ages. With a J-beta primer mix and a sample-barcoded 5' primer, a second PCR ran about 6 to 11 cycles. TCRdb recomputed calls from the 5' RACE reads with MiXCR, one row per CDR3 protein. In the table there are 800,000 to 900,000 distinct CDR3 sequences, around two thirds of which are singletons. The sample taken for sequencing was blood. The receptors derive from a man younger than 45 in good health.

Concerning this clonotype: The junction departs from germline at one end; a sequencing error may be responsible. J is TRBJ2-7 and V is TRBV5-1; D uncertain. TRBJ2-5 matches the DNA end more closely, so the J call is doubtful. Germline V gives CDR1 SGHRS, CDR2 YFSETQ. This CDR3 contains 14 residues. The CDR3 protein is CASSLRADQGTQYF. DNA of the CDR3: TGCGCCAGCAGCTTGAGGGCGGACCAAGGGACCCAGTACTTC.

This chain joins TRBV7-9 and TRBJ2-7; D uncertain. CDR1 is SEHNR and CDR2 is FQNEAQ in the germline V gene (reference sequence). Trimming removed 0 bases at V and 3 bases at J, with 3 bases between. CDR3 length: 12 amino acids. CDR3 DNA sequence: TGTGCCAGCAGCTTAGCGATCTACGAGCAGTACTTC. Translation gives CASSLAIYEQYF.

The gene calls are TRBV18 and TRBJ2-3; 10 bases agree with TRBD2. The CDR3 extends over 17 amino acids. The V gene end was trimmed by 0 bases and the J gene end by 0 bases; junction bases not matched to a gene: 3. Germline-derived CDR1 and CDR2 are KGHSH and LQKENI. CDR3 region: CASSPPGLATSTDTQYF. The CDR3 nucleotides are TGTGCCAGCTCACCACCGGGACTAGCGACTAGCACAGATACGCAGTATTTT.

This clonotype was observed a single time. This clone may be a read error of a much larger clone one base away. The rearrangement links TRBV5-1 to TRBJ2-6, with a tentative D call TRBD1 (7 bases). There are 17 residues in the CDR3. Per the germline V gene, CDR1 is SGHRS and CDR2 is YFSETQ. Trimming took off 1 base at V and 0 bases at J, with 11 bases between the two ends. This CDR3 is CASSLTGDFSGANVLTF. As DNA, the CDR3 is TGCGCCAGCAGCTTGACAGGGGACTTCTCTGGGGCCAACGTCCTGACTTTC.

This chain joins TRBV20-1 and TRBJ1-1; TRBD1 agrees at 8 bases. This CDR3 comprises 14 residues. V lost 2 bases, J lost 1 base, and 3 bases stayed unmatched. Looked up from germline, CDR1 is DFQATT and CDR2 is SNEGSKA (reference sequence). The DNA of the CDR3 is TGCAGTGCTAGACCAGGACAGGGGAACACTGAAGCTTTCTTT. Translating gives CSARPGQGNTEAFF.